One sample yielded the 17 T cell receptor beta chains listed below, sequenced in a study of cytomegalovirus exposure and HLA in healthy donors. This PCR relied on a set of 60 Vbeta primers and 13 Jbeta primers. Repertoires were generated with immunoSEQ multiplex PCR, while TCRdb's copy carries only in-frame clones and drops some. The sample records some 170,000 clones, under 85% being singletons. Sequencing used PBMCs. These receptors all stem from a man aged 45 to 65 in good health and CMV-seropositive.

The genes are TRBV6-5 and TRBJ1-5; D not resolved. The CDR3 has 13 residues. Trimming removed 8 bases from V and 3 bases from J, with 11 bases in between. CDR1 MNHEY and CDR2 SVGAGI come from the germline V gene. CDR3 region: CASGPLLNQPQHF. The CDR3 nucleotides are TGTGCCAGCGGGCCGTTACTCAATCAGCCCCAGCATTTT.

The CDR3 spells CASSTPRGRETQYF. CDR3 nucleotide sequence: TGTGCCAGTAGTACCCCCAGGGGGCGAGAGACCCAGTACTTC. The genes are TRBV19 and TRBJ2-5, with 8 nucleotides matching TRBD1. The germline CDR1 and CDR2 sequences are LNHDA and SQIVND (reference sequence). Trimming at V came to 4 bases and at J to 4 bases, leaving 5 bases not matched to a gene. The CDR3 runs 14 residues.

This rearrangement joins TRBV5-1 to TRBJ2-2, with 11 nucleotides matching TRBD1. Per the germline V gene, CDR1 is SGHRS and CDR2 is YFSETQ. The CDR3 is made up of 16 amino acids. Trimming at V came to 4 bases and at J to 5 bases, leaving 7 bases not matched to a gene. The CDR3 region has the DNA TGCGCCAGCAGCACTACCGGGACAGGGGGAACCGGGGAGCTGTTTTTT. Protein sequence: CASSTTGTGGTGELFF.

The chain joins TRBV27 to TRBJ2-5; 13 bases align to TRBD2. CDR1 MNHEY and CDR2 SMNVEV come from the germline V gene (reference sequence). The V and J ends lost 5 bases and 6 bases, in that order; junction bases with no gene match: 12. The CDR3 is 17 residues long. The chain's CDR3 is CASSPGLAGAAGKTQYF. In DNA form, the CDR3 reads TGTGCCAGCAGTCCCGGACTAGCGGGAGCAGCGGGGAAGACCCAGTACTTC.

The chain couples TRBV28 to TRBJ1-1, with TRBD1 identical over 9 bases. The germline V gene has CDR1 MDHEN and CDR2 SYDVKM. The CDR3 sequence is 16 residues long. J was trimmed by 3 bases and V by 8 bases; bases with no gene match: 13. The chain's CDR3 is CASRTGGASEDTEAFF. The CDR3 bases are TGTGCCAGCCGAACAGGGGGCGCGAGTGAAGACACTGAAGCTTTCTTT. The variable domain in full, completed from reference TRBV28 and TRBJ1-1, reads DVKVTQSSRYLVKRTGEKVFLECVQDMDHENMFWYRQDPGLGLRLIYFSYDVKMKEKGDIPEGYSVSREKKERFSLILESASTNQTSMYLCASRTGGASEDTEAFFGQGTRLTVV.

The chain combines TRBV7-9 with TRBJ2-1; unclear D gene. Germline V gene data show CDR1 as SEHNR and CDR2 as FQNEAQ (reference sequence). CDR3 size: 12 residues. V lost 1 base and J 7 bases, leaving 5 bases between the germline ends. CDR3 protein: CASSLVRNEQFF. The DNA of the CDR3 is TGTGCCAGCAGCTTAGTGAGGAATGAGCAGTTCTTC.

V is TRBV5-1 and J is TRBJ1-1, with 8 nucleotides matching TRBD1. There are 16 residues in the CDR3. From germline, CDR1 is SGHRS and CDR2 YFSETQ. V lost 3 bases to trimming and J lost 2 bases; unmatched junction nucleotides: 9. This CDR3 reads CASSSNPTGVNTEAFF. The CDR3 nucleotides are TGCGCCAGCAGCTCAAACCCGACAGGGGTAAACACTGAAGCTTTCTTT.

This chain connects TRBV18 to TRBJ1-2; tentatively, D is TRBD1 (6 bases). V lost 3 bases and J lost 0, with 11 bases in between. Germline loops: CDR1 KGHSH, CDR2 LQKENI. CDR3 length: 15 amino acids. The CDR3 loop reads CASSPSGGTNYGYTF. The DNA of the CDR3 is TGTGCCAGCTCACCGTCGGGGGGCACTAACTATGGCTACACCTTC.

This clone has only one observation. The chain carries TRBV25-1 and TRBJ1-2, with D uncertain. CDR1 is MGHDK, CDR2 SYGVNS, per germline. Between the trimmed V and J ends, which lost 4 bases and 5 bases, there was a span of 8 bases. CDR3 length: 12 residues. The CDR3 sequence is CASSGRLYGYTF. Written as DNA, the CDR3 is TGTGCCAGCAGTGGCAGGCTATATGGCTACACCTTC.

The chain links TRBV30 to TRBJ2-2, with TRBD2 identical over 11 bases. This CDR3 has 16 residues. With 2 bases clipped from V and 1 base from J, the junction kept 3 bases outside the gene matches. Germline CDR1 reads GTSNPN; CDR2 reads SVGIG (reference sequence). The CDR3 spells CAWSPGLAGNTGELFF. The CDR3 DNA reads TGTGCCTGGAGTCCAGGACTAGCGGGGAACACCGGGGAGCTGTTTTTT.

V is TRBV28 and J is TRBJ1-4; 9 nucleotides agree with TRBD1. Germline V gene data show CDR1 as MDHEN and CDR2 as SYDVKM. The CDR3 covers 15 residues. With V trimmed by 6 bases and J by 8 bases, 10 bases remained unmatched. CDR3 in DNA: TGTGCCAGCAGCATACCGGGACAGGGAGGAGAAAAACTGTTTTTT. Translation gives CASSIPGQGGEKLFF.

The rearrangement joins TRBV10-3 to TRBJ2-1, with TRBD2 identical over 10 bases. The CDR3 has 15 amino acids. CDR1 is ENHRY, CDR2 SYGVKD, per germline. After removal of 10 bases from V and 7 bases from J, the junction contained 13 bases not matched to a gene. The CDR3 DNA follows: TGTGCCACCGAAGGCCCGGGACTAGCGTCAAATGAGCAGTTCTTC. Protein product: CATEGPGLASNEQFF.

The V call is TRBV28, the J call TRBJ2-7, with 9 bases fitting TRBD1. The germline CDR1 and CDR2 sequences are MDHEN and SYDVKM. The CDR3 runs 14 residues. V was clipped by 4 bases and J by 5 bases; unmatched bases: 6. CDR3 residues: CASSSTGQGNEQYF. The DNA for the CDR3 is TGTGCCAGCAGTTCTACGGGACAGGGCAACGAGCAGTACTTC.

Details on this clone: Other DNA sequences within the sample encode an identical CDR3. The V and J genes are TRBV9 and TRBJ2-7; TRBD1 matches 11 bases. The CDR3 loop spans 15 amino acids. Germline V gives CDR1 SGDLS, CDR2 YYNGEE. V shed 3 bases and J 0 bases; nucleotides not matched to a gene: 2. DNA for the CDR3: TGTGCCAGCAGCGCCGGACAGGGGGCCTCCTACGAGCAGTACTTC. As protein: CASSAGQGASYEQYF.

The genes are TRBV7-3 and TRBJ1-1; no clear D. This CDR3 spans 13 amino acids. Trimming shortened V by 4 bases and J by 3 bases, and 9 bases separated the two germline ends. Germline V gene data show CDR1 as SGHTA and CDR2 as FQGTGA. Here the CDR3 reads CASSSLIDTEAFF. The CDR3 DNA reads TGTGCCAGCAGCTCTTTAATAGACACTGAAGCTTTCTTT.

This clone has a handful of counts. V usage is TRBV7-9 and J usage is TRBJ2-3; D is perhaps TRBD1 (5 bases). Trimming took 1 base from V and 1 from J, leaving 9 bases between them. The CDR3 is 15 residues long. Per germline, CDR1 SEHNR and CDR2 FQNEAQ (reference sequence). CDR3 residues: CASSLEGARTDTQYF. The CDR3 bases are TGTGCCAGCAGCTTAGAAGGGGCCCGCACAGATACGCAGTATTTT.

This sequence joins TRBV18 and TRBJ2-3; D may be TRBD1 (5 bases). Trimming took off 10 bases at V and 1 base at J, with 12 bases between the two ends. The CDR3 has 13 amino acids. Germline-derived CDR1 and CDR2 are KGHSH and LQKENI. This CDR3 is CANTPRGTDTQYF. CDR3 nucleotide sequence: TGTGCCAACACGCCCAGGGGCACAGATACGCAGTATTTT.